What follows are 18 T cell receptor beta chains derived from one specimen sequenced in a study of identical twins' blood T cells. TCRdb re-derived calls from the 5' RACE reads in MiXCR, one entry per CDR3 protein. This sample has 350,000 to 400,000 distinct CDR3 sequences; over 25% occur once, and the top ten carry more than 5.5%. Specimen: PBMCs. These TCRs come from a woman aged 18-55 years in good health.

The chain couples TRBV6-2 or TRBV6-3 to TRBJ2-7; the D is unclear. The CDR3 covers 15 residues. Trimming took 4 bases from V and 0 from J, leaving 13 bases between them. Germline CDR1 is MNHEY and CDR2 is SVGEGT. The CDR3 is CASSSWATSSYEQYF. The CDR3 DNA is TGTGCCAGCAGTTCTTGGGCCACGAGCTCCTACGAGCAGTACTTC.

This clonotype came up once. The chain couples TRBV30 to TRBJ1-1; 11 nucleotides match TRBD1. The CDR3 consists of 14 residues. V lost 5 bases and J lost 4; bases outside the gene matches: 6. The germline CDR1 and CDR2 sequences are GTSNPN and SVGIG (reference sequence). The CDR3: CAWVPGTGGTEAFF. The CDR3 nucleotides are TGTGCCTGGGTGCCCGGGACAGGGGGCACTGAAGCTTTCTTT.

This clonotype showed up just once. The junction does not match germline at one end; this may be a read error. The CDR3 protein is CVSNHRLAGETQYF. The CDR3 nucleotides are TGTGTCAGCAACCATCGACTAGCGGGGGAGACCCAGTACTTC. The chain employs TRBV12-3 or TRBV12-4 and TRBJ2-5, with 11 positions matching TRBD2. The CDR3 sequence is 14 residues long.

This chain connects TRBV6-9 to TRBJ2-3, with D possibly TRBD2 on 6 matching bases. The CDR3 is 14 residues long. Trimming cost V 7 bases and J 9 bases, with 20 bases left between them. Germline V CDR1 and CDR2: MNHGY, SVAAGI. The CDR3 bases are TGTGCCAGCAAATGTCCTAGCGATTACGTGACGCAGTATTTT. Its protein is CASKCPSDYVTQYF.

The chain is built from TRBV20-1 and TRBJ2-2; TRBD2 is a possible D gene (6 bases). Trimming cost V 6 bases and J 7 bases, with 27 bases left between them. Germline V lookup: CDR1 DFQATT, CDR2 SNEGSKA (reference sequence). The CDR3 runs to 17 residues. CDR3 in DNA: TGCAGTGCCCCTCTCACCGGGACTTCAACCGCGGGCGGGGAGCTGTTTTTT. Protein sequence: CSAPLTGTSTAGGELFF.

This clonotype was found many times. This sequence joins TRBV6-4 and TRBJ2-1, with 7 bases aligning to TRBD1. The CDR3 runs 13 residues. Trimming at V came to 6 bases and at J to 6 bases, leaving 5 bases not matched to a gene. CDR1 and CDR2 (germline): MRHNA, SNTAGT. The CDR3 DNA is TGTGCCAGCAGCTGGGGACAGAGCAATGAGCAGTTCTTC. Residues: CASSWGQSNEQFF.

The V call is TRBV29-1, the J call TRBJ1-3; TRBD1 agrees at 9 bases. The germline V gene has CDR1 SQVTM and CDR2 ANQGSEA. CDR3 length equals 14 residues. The V segment lost 5 bases and the J segment 0 bases; nucleotides outside the gene matches: 2. CDR3 loop: CSVTGGLSGNTIYF. DNA for the CDR3: TGCAGCGTTACAGGGGGCCTCTCTGGAAACACCATATATTTT. Looking up the rest from reference TRBV29-1 and TRBJ1-3 gives the full variable domain: SAVISQKPSRDICQRGTSLTIQCQVDSQVTMMFWYRQQPGQSLTLIATANQGSEATYESGFVIDKFPISRPNLTFSTLTVSNMSPEDSSIYLCSVTGGLSGNTIYFGEGSWLTVV.

This clonotype was seen many times. This chain connects TRBV2 to TRBJ1-6; the D gene is possibly TRBD1 (5 bases). The length of the CDR3 is 15 residues. Germline V gene lookup returns CDR1 SNHLY and CDR2 FYNNEI. The V end was cut by 3 bases, the J end by 2 bases, with 8 bases between. CDR3 DNA: TGTGCCAGCAGTGATCGGGGCGCCTATAATTCACCCCTCCACTTT. Protein sequence: CASSDRGAYNSPLHF.

This clonotype was seen many times. The chain couples TRBV20-1 to TRBJ1-1; D might be TRBD1 (6 bases). The V gene's germline CDR1 is DFQATT and CDR2 SNEGSKA (reference sequence). The CDR3 has 12 residues. V gave up 6 bases and J gave up 4 bases, with 12 bases separating them. CDR3 in DNA: TGCAGTGCCCCTGGACAGCGCACTGAAGCTTTCTTT. Encoded protein: CSAPGQRTEAFF.

The genes are TRBV20-1 and TRBJ2-2, with 10 bases lining up with TRBD2. Looked up from germline, CDR1 is DFQATT and CDR2 is SNEGSKA (reference sequence). V was clipped by 3 bases and J by 2 bases; unmatched bases: 6. The CDR3 consists of 16 residues. CDR3 DNA: TGCAGTGCTAGTAACCTAGCGGGGGAAAACACCGGGGAGCTGTTTTTT. This sequence encodes CSASNLAGENTGELFF.

This clonotype was seen once. A clone one base away is much larger, so this may be a read error. The rearrangement joins TRBV29-1 to TRBJ1-1, with 11 bases lining up with TRBD1. Germline CDR1 SQVTM, CDR2 ANQGSEA. The CDR3 runs 13 residues. CDR3 loop: CSVARTGGTDAFF. CDR3 in DNA: TGCAGCGTTGCCAGGACAGGGGGCACTGACGCTTTCTTT.

This clonotype has a handful of counts. V gene TRBV3-1 combines with J gene TRBJ2-3; D remains ambiguous. There are 14 residues in the CDR3. V was shortened by 1 base and J by 3 bases, with 8 bases between the two germline ends. Germline V gene data show CDR1 as LGHDT and CDR2 as YNNKEL (reference sequence). DNA of the CDR3: TGTGCCAGCAGCCAAGTTACGAGAACAGATACGCAGTATTTT. Its translation is CASSQVTRTDTQYF.

V and J are TRBV29-1 and TRBJ1-2, with 9 bases fitting TRBD1. The CDR3 is 14 amino acids. With V trimmed by 7 bases and J by 4 bases, 10 bases remained unmatched. The V gene's germline CDR1 is SQVTM and CDR2 ANQGSEA. The CDR3 reads CSGLGQGVRYGYTF. CDR3 sequence (DNA): TGCAGCGGTTTGGGACAGGGCGTCCGCTATGGCTACACCTTC.

This clonotype has only a few counts. The chain employs TRBV5-1 and TRBJ1-2; no clear D gene. Germline CDR1 and CDR2: SGHRS and YFSETQ. CDR3 length: 16 amino acids. Trimming left V 1 base short and J 3 bases short, with 16 bases between. The CDR3 nucleotides read TGCGCCAGCAGCTTGTCCACCGGGGTGCGGGACTATGGCTACACCTTC. As protein: CASSLSTGVRDYGYTF. Complete variable domain (other parts from reference TRBV5-1 and TRBJ1-2): KAGVTQTPRYLIKTRGQQVTLSCSPISGHRSVSWYQQTPGQGLQFLFEYFSETQRNKGNFPGRFSGRQFSNSRSEMNVSTLELGDSALYLCASSLSTGVRDYGYTFGSGTRLTVV.

This chain links TRBV12-3 or TRBV12-4 with TRBJ1-1, with 7 bases identical to TRBD1. This CDR3 contains 11 residues. J gave up 8 bases and V 5 bases, and 2 bases lay outside the gene matches. This chain's CDR3 is CASSATGEAFF. The CDR3 DNA follows: TGTGCCAGCAGTGCGACAGGGGAAGCTTTCTTT.

Worth noting for this clonotype: A much larger clone lies one base from this, so it may be a read error. The chain joins TRBV4-3 to TRBJ1-5, with D hard to call. Near its end, the DNA agrees better with TRBJ2-3, so the J call may be wrong. The CDR3 is 15 amino acids. Germline V CDR1 and CDR2: LGHNA, YSLEER. The CDR3 region is CASSQDRVTTQPQYF. The CDR3 DNA follows: TGCGCCAGCAGCCAAGATAGGGTTACGACCCAGCCCCAGTATTTT.

The chain is built from TRBV13 and TRBJ1-1; D is uncertain. The CDR3 totals 12 residues. Trimming took 7 bases from V and 10 from J, leaving 16 bases between them. Germline V lookup: CDR1 PRHDT, CDR2 FYEKMQ (reference sequence). In DNA form, the CDR3 reads TGTGCCAGCAACCAAGAGGGCGGGGTAGCTTTCTTT. It specifies CASNQEGGVAFF.

This clonotype has ten or more counts. The CDR3 protein is CSVGSGNTEAFF. In DNA, the CDR3 is TGCAGCGTTGGAAGTGGGAACACTGAAGCTTTCTTT. The V and J genes are TRBV29-1 and TRBJ1-1; unclear D gene. Germline CDR1 and CDR2: SQVTM and ANQGSEA. This CDR3 comprises 12 residues. Trimming stripped 4 bases from V and 1 base from J, with 7 bases between.